The 13 T cell receptor beta chains below come from one sample, sequenced in a study of cytomegalovirus exposure and HLA in healthy donors. PCR employed 60 Vbeta and 13 Jbeta primers. Only in-frame clones appear in the TCRdb table, and some are missing; sequencing was by immunoSEQ multiplex PCR. This sample has about 93,000 clones, with roughly 80% found just once. Sequencing was carried out using PBMCs. These receptors came from a boy younger than 18 in good health and CMV-seronegative.

V is TRBV9 and J is TRBJ2-5; 7 nucleotides agree with TRBD2. The CDR3 totals 13 residues. CDR1 is SGDLS and CDR2 is YYNGEE in the germline V gene. The trim removed 4 bases at V and 5 bases at J, leaving 5 bases unmatched. The DNA for the CDR3 is TGTGCCAGCAGCCCACCCGGGGGGGAGACCCAGTACTTC. Translation gives CASSPPGGETQYF.

The chain combines TRBV7-8 with TRBJ2-2; unclear D gene. This CDR3 is 12 amino acids long. The germline CDR1 and CDR2 sequences are SGHVS and FQNEAQ. The V and J ends lost 5 bases and 5 bases respectively, with 6 bases between them. The CDR3 sequence: CASSPRTGELFF. The CDR3 DNA sequence: TGTGCCAGCAGCCCACGGACCGGGGAGCTGTTTTTT.

This sequence joins TRBV4-3 and TRBJ2-1, with D unclear. The CDR3 loop spans 11 amino acids. CDR1 is LGHNA, CDR2 YSLEER, per germline. V lost 3 bases, J lost 9 bases, and 6 bases lay in between. The CDR3 nucleotides read TGCGCCAGCAGCCAGGTCGGTGAGCAGTTCTTC. It yields the protein CASSQVGEQFF.

The chain couples TRBV15 to TRBJ1-2; TRBD1 agrees at 7 bases. CDR3 length: 13 amino acids. After removal of 4 bases from V and 4 bases from J, the junction contained 3 bases not matched to a gene. Germline V gene sequence: CDR1 LNHNV, CDR2 YYDKDF (reference sequence). The CDR3 DNA is TGTGCCACCAGCAAAAGGGACAGCTATGGCTACACCTTC. It is translated as CATSKRDSYGYTF.

The chain carries TRBV27 and TRBJ1-1; D unclear. The V gene lost 5 bases and the J gene lost 5 bases, with 12 bases spanning the gap. Germline values: CDR1 MNHEY, CDR2 SMNVEV (reference sequence). This CDR3 is 13 amino acids long. Written as DNA, the CDR3 is TGTGCCAGCAGTGCTGCGGTTGAAACTGAAGCTTTCTTT. Protein: CASSAAVETEAFF.

The V and J genes are TRBV15 and TRBJ1-1; no firm D call. This CDR3 is built from 14 residues. CDR1 and CDR2 (germline): LNHNV, YYDKDF (reference sequence). Trimming left V 0 bases short and J 1 base short, with 6 bases between. The CDR3 nucleotides read TGTGCCACCAGCAGAGATAGGAGGAACACTGAAGCTTTCTTT. Its protein is CATSRDRRNTEAFF. The whole variable domain, remainder taken from reference TRBV15 and TRBJ1-1, is DAMVIQNPRYQVTQFGKPVTLSCSQTLNHNVMYWYQQKSSQAPKLLFHYYDKDFNNEADTPDNFQSRRPNTSFCFLDIRSPGLGDTAMYLCATSRDRRNTEAFFGQGTRLTVV.

The V call is TRBV18, the J call TRBJ1-2; a possible D gene is TRBD1 (6 bases). The V gene's germline CDR1 is KGHSH and CDR2 LQKENI. The CDR3 loop spans 14 amino acids. V was pared by 3 bases and J by 6 bases, with 14 bases between. This CDR3 reads CASSPQGSGNGYTF. CDR3 coding DNA: TGTGCCAGCTCACCGCAGGGGAGTGGGAATGGCTACACCTTC.

This clone showed up just a few times. This sequence joins TRBV7-2 and TRBJ1-1, with D possibly TRBD1 on 5 matching bases. The CDR3 loop spans 14 amino acids. V was pared by 5 bases and J by 1 base, with 11 bases between. Germline V gene lookup returns CDR1 SGHTA and CDR2 FQGNSA. In nucleotides, the CDR3 is TGTGCCAGCAGCCTTTCCGACAGGAACACTGAAGCTTTCTTT. Amino acid sequence: CASSLSDRNTEAFF.

The V gene is TRBV29-1, the J gene TRBJ1-2; D might be TRBD1 (6 bases). In germline, CDR1 is SQVTM, CDR2 ANQGSEA. Trimming removed 7 bases from V and 4 bases from J, with 13 bases in between. The CDR3 extends over 12 amino acids. The CDR3 reads CSGGGGGYGYTF. The CDR3 region has the DNA TGCAGCGGAGGCGGGGGCGGCTATGGCTACACCTTC.

The rearrangement joins TRBV5-4 to TRBJ2-6; D might be TRBD2 (6 bases). Germline V gene sequence: CDR1 SGHNT, CDR2 YYREEE (reference sequence). This CDR3 contains 17 residues. V lost 6 bases and J 2 bases, leaving 18 bases between the germline ends. The CDR3 bases are TGTGCCAGCAAGAATGGCGGGGCGAGCACTGGGGCCAACGTCCTGACTTTC. Translating gives CASKNGGASTGANVLTF.

The V gene is TRBV5-1, the J gene TRBJ1-1, with a possible D match to TRBD1 (5 bases). Trimming took off 0 bases at V and 10 bases at J, with 16 bases between the two ends. Germline V gene lookup returns CDR1 SGHRS and CDR2 YFSETQ. This CDR3 is 14 amino acids long. CDR3 sequence: CASSLGDSKSRAFF. For the CDR3, the DNA is TGCGCCAGCAGCTTGGGAGACAGCAAGTCCCGAGCTTTCTTT. The variable domain in full, completed from reference TRBV5-1 and TRBJ1-1, reads KAGVTQTPRYLIKTRGQQVTLSCSPISGHRSVSWYQQTPGQGLQFLFEYFSETQRNKGNFPGRFSGRQFSNSRSEMNVSTLELGDSALYLCASSLGDSKSRAFFGQGTRLTVV.

J is TRBJ1-1 and V is TRBV6-5; D is possibly TRBD1 (5 bases). The CDR3 consists of 14 residues. Germline lookup yields CDR1 MNHEY and CDR2 SVGAGI. V shed 0 bases and J shed 8 bases, with 13 bases lying between them. CDR3 bases: TGTGCCAGCAGTTACTCGGACACTTTCTTGGAAGCTTTCTTT. This sequence encodes CASSYSDTFLEAFF.

The rearrangement joins TRBV19 to TRBJ2-3; 8 positions match TRBD1. Germline trimming cut 7 bases from V and 2 bases from J; bases unmatched to any gene: 5. The length of the CDR3 is 14 residues. The germline V gene has CDR1 LNHDA and CDR2 SQIVND (reference sequence). The CDR3 nucleotides are TGTGCCAGTACCCGGACAGGGCTCACAGATACGCAGTATTTT. This codes for CASTRTGLTDTQYF. Based on the CDR3 plus reference TRBV19 and TRBJ2-3, the full variable domain is DGGITQSPKYLFRKEGQNVTLSCEQNLNHDAMYWYRQDPGQGLRLIYYSQIVNDFQKGDIAEGYSVSREKKESFPLTVTSAQKNPTAFYLCASTRTGLTDTQYFGPGTRLTVL.